One sample yielded the 32 T cell receptor beta chains listed below, sequenced in a study of identical twins (dated by TCRdb to about 2016). Receptor libraries were prepared by 5' RACE. Data came from an Illumina HiSeq 2000. The public reads were reprocessed in TCRdb via fastp at Q25 and MiXCR, keeping in-frame beta chains. Here each entry gathers all rows of one CDR3 protein and keeps the most common genes and DNA. The sample profile shows hundreds of thousands of distinct CDR3 sequences; more than 6.5% of them were found once. Clones ranked in the top ten supply less than 2.5% of the sample. The sample also formed part of further work on yellow fever vaccine responses in identical twins.

The source material was memory (CD45RO+) T cells sorted from blood. The cell subset or site label of this sample denotes: CD45RO+ enriched T cells. These receptors were obtained from a woman under 30 in good health.

The chain is built from TRBV6-1 and TRBJ2-5; TRBD2 might be the D (6 bases). CDR1 MNHNS and CDR2 SASEGT come from the germline V gene. Between the trimmed V and J ends, which lost 0 bases and 4 bases, there was a span of 15 bases. The CDR3 is 16 amino acids. For the CDR3, the DNA is TGTGCCAGCAGTGAAGCCATGGCGGGGTCAGGAGAGACCCAGTACTTC. Its translation is CASSEAMAGSGETQYF.

The chain links TRBV24-1 to TRBJ2-7, with TRBD2 identical over 12 bases. CDR3 length: 18 residues. The V segment lost 3 bases and the J segment 5 bases; nucleotides outside the gene matches: 13. Per the germline V gene, CDR1 is KGHDR and CDR2 is SFDVKD. CDR3 residues: CATSDTPDLRLAGDEQYF. For the CDR3, the DNA is TGTGCCACCAGTGATACCCCCGACCTCAGACTAGCGGGAGACGAGCAGTACTTC.

This clonotype was counted only a few times. The chain combines TRBV19 with TRBJ1-2; no reliable D call. The CDR3 is 13 amino acids. Trimming took off 4 bases at V and 4 bases at J, with 10 bases between the two ends. Germline assignment: CDR1 LNHDA and CDR2 SQIVND (reference sequence). The CDR3 DNA reads TGTGCCAGTAGTAAAGGCAGAGGCTATGGCTACACCTTC. This gives the protein CASSKGRGYGYTF.

This clonotype was seen ten or more times. The J gene is TRBJ2-3, the V gene TRBV7-9; 7 nucleotides match TRBD1. This CDR3 region has 15 residues. Per the germline V gene, CDR1 is SEHNR and CDR2 is FQNEAQ (reference sequence). V lost 2 bases to trimming and J lost 4 bases; unmatched junction nucleotides: 6. CDR3 nucleotides: TGTGCCAGCAGCTTAATGAGGGGGCTGGCAGATACGCAGTATTTT. Amino acid sequence: CASSLMRGLADTQYF. Full variable domain (missing parts from reference TRBV7-9 and TRBJ2-3): DTGVSQNPRHKITKRGQNVTFRCDPISEHNRLYWYRQTLGQGPEFLTYFQNEAQLEKSRLLSDRFSAERPKGSFSTLEIQRTEQGDSAMYLCASSLMRGLADTQYFGPGTRLTVL.

This clonotype was found many times. The chain is built from TRBV6-1 and TRBJ1-1; perhaps TRBD1 as D (6 bases). CDR3 size: 14 residues. Germline lookup yields CDR1 MNHNS and CDR2 SASEGT. V dropped 6 bases and J dropped 4 bases, with 15 bases sitting between them. This CDR3 is CASRRPGVFTEAFF. DNA of the CDR3: TGTGCCAGCAGACGCCCAGGGGTTTTCACTGAAGCTTTCTTT.

This clonotype has at least ten counts. The rearrangement joins TRBV10-3 to TRBJ2-1; D uncertain. There are 13 residues in the CDR3. Trimming left V 10 bases short and J 0 bases short, with 10 bases between. From germline, CDR1 is ENHRY and CDR2 SYGVKD. The CDR3, as DNA: TGTGCCACCCAATGGAGCTCCTACAATGAGCAGTTCTTC. Translating gives CATQWSSYNEQFF.

Many counts were recorded for this clonotype. The chain joins TRBV15 to TRBJ1-1, with D unclear. The length of the CDR3 is 14 residues. Germline CDR1 reads LNHNV; CDR2 reads YYDKDF (reference sequence). V lost 0 bases and J 4 bases, leaving 9 bases between the germline ends. In nucleotides, the CDR3 is TGTGCCACCAGCAGAGATCGGGTTGTCACTGAAGCTTTCTTT. Translation: CATSRDRVVTEAFF.

The rearrangement joins TRBV28 to TRBJ1-6, with D hard to call. The germline CDR1 and CDR2 sequences are MDHEN and SYDVKM. V was trimmed by 6 bases and J by 4 bases, leaving 19 bases between them. This CDR3 is 17 amino acids long. CDR3 DNA: TGTGCCAGCAGGGAGGTGTCCGGGCCCGGTTATAATTCACCCCTCCACTTT. Translation gives CASREVSGPGYNSPLHF.

At least ten counts were recorded for this clonotype. The gene calls are TRBV6-5 and TRBJ1-1; 8 bases line up with TRBD1. Germline CDR1 is MNHEY and CDR2 is SVGAGI. The trim removed 4 bases at V and 4 bases at J, leaving 5 bases unmatched. The CDR3 has 14 residues. DNA of the CDR3: TGTGCCAGCAGTTTCCGGGACAGGTCCACTGAAGCTTTCTTT. This gives the protein CASSFRDRSTEAFF.

This clonotype was recorded many times. V is TRBV10-2 and J is TRBJ2-7; D not certain. The CDR3 runs 10 residues. With 5 bases removed from V and 6 bases from J, the gap between germline ends came to 5 bases. CDR1 and CDR2 (germline): WSHSY, SAAADI. The CDR3 loop is CASSWLEQYV. The CDR3 DNA sequence: TGCGCCAGCAGTTGGCTCGAGCAGTACGTC.

The gene calls are TRBV6-1 and TRBJ1-1; D ambiguous. The CDR3 has 14 residues. Deletions cut 1 base from V and 4 bases from J, with 10 bases between. Germline V gene data show CDR1 as MNHNS and CDR2 as SASEGT. The CDR3 DNA is TGTGCCAGCAGTGAAGGAGGGTGGAGCACTGAAGCTTTCTTT. It translates to CASSEGGWSTEAFF.

Of note for this clonotype: Germline is not matched at one junction end, which may reflect a read error. The chain is built from TRBV29-1 and TRBJ2-1, with D possibly being TRBD1 or TRBD2 (5 bases each). From germline, CDR1 is SQVTM and CDR2 ANQGSEA. The CDR3 sequence is 13 residues long. The CDR3 DNA sequence: TGCAGGGTTGGGGGTGGGTCCTACAATGAGCAGTTCTTC. Translating gives CRVGGGSYNEQFF.

This clonotype was counted at least ten times. The rearrangement uses TRBV5-1 and TRBJ2-6; D call uncertain. The CDR3 is 15 residues long. The ends were cut back, 0 bases at V and 2 bases at J, with 6 bases in the middle. CDR1 is SGHRS, CDR2 YFSETQ, per germline. CDR3 region: CASSLGTTGANVLTF. The CDR3 DNA follows: TGCGCCAGCAGCTTGGGAACCACTGGGGCCAACGTCCTGACTTTC. The full variable domain, rest sourced from reference TRBV5-1 and TRBJ2-6, is KAGVTQTPRYLIKTRGQQVTLSCSPISGHRSVSWYQQTPGQGLQFLFEYFSETQRNKGNFPGRFSGRQFSNSRSEMNVSTLELGDSALYLCASSLGTTGANVLTFGAGSRLTVL.

In its sample, this clonotype was seen many times. The genes are TRBV5-1 and TRBJ1-2; D is unclear. The V end lost 3 bases, the J end lost 0 bases, and 15 bases lay between the germline ends. The CDR3 has 16 residues. The germline CDR1 and CDR2 sequences are SGHRS and YFSETQ. The CDR3: CASSSDGQVANYGYTF. As DNA, the CDR3 is TGCGCCAGCAGCTCCGACGGCCAGGTAGCTAACTATGGCTACACCTTC.

A few counts support this clonotype. The chain has TRBV15 and TRBJ2-2; weak D call: TRBD1 (6 bases). Looked up from germline, CDR1 is LNHNV and CDR2 is YYDKDF (reference sequence). This CDR3 has 15 amino acids. V shed 4 bases and J shed 1 base, with 10 bases lying between them. Written as DNA, the CDR3 is TGTGCCACCAGCATAGACAGGTTGAACACCGGGGAGCTGTTTTTT. Translating gives CATSIDRLNTGELFF.

This clonotype was counted a few times. V gene TRBV29-1 combines with J gene TRBJ2-1; 9 positions agree with TRBD2. CDR3 length: 15 residues. V was clipped by 4 bases and J by 0 bases; unmatched bases: 4. CDR1 and CDR2 (germline): SQVTM, ANQGSEA. The CDR3 reads CSVAELAGSYNEQFF. In DNA form, the CDR3 reads TGCAGCGTTGCCGAACTAGCGGGCTCCTACAATGAGCAGTTCTTC.

This clonotype was observed a few times. The chain links TRBV9 to TRBJ2-4; 7 bases agree with TRBD1. This CDR3 spans 14 amino acids. The V gene end was trimmed by 8 bases and the J gene end by 0 bases; junction bases not matched to a gene: 5. Germline CDR1 is SGDLS and CDR2 is YYNGEE. The CDR3 region has the DNA TGTGCCAGAAGGGGGCTTCTAGCCAAAAACATTCAGTACTTC. Residues: CARRGLLAKNIQYF.

The chain couples TRBV12-3 or TRBV12-4 to TRBJ1-1; 9 bases match TRBD1. The CDR3 has 15 residues. The V and J ends lost 2 bases and 4 bases, in that order; junction bases with no gene match: 5. CDR3 bases: TGTGCCAGCAGTTTACGGACAGGGGTCGGCACTGAAGCTTTCTTT. Its translation is CASSLRTGVGTEAFF.

There are many counts of this clonotype. The CDR3 region is CSARRGDSSYEQYV. The CDR3 DNA reads TGCAGTGCCAGGAGGGGAGACAGCTCCTACGAGCAGTACGTC. V is TRBV20-1 and J is TRBJ2-7; D may be TRBD2 (6 bases). CDR3 length equals 14 residues. The ends were cut back, 6 bases at V and 0 bases at J, with 15 bases in the middle. Germline V gene data show CDR1 as DFQATT and CDR2 as SNEGSKA (reference sequence).

This clonotype was recorded many times. V gene TRBV5-1 combines with J gene TRBJ2-3, with D possibly TRBD1 on 5 matching bases. Germline V gene lookup returns CDR1 SGHRS and CDR2 YFSETQ. The CDR3 covers 14 residues. V lost 0 bases and J 5 bases, leaving 10 bases between the germline ends. The CDR3 sequence is CASSLGQGEDTQYF. The CDR3, as DNA: TGCGCCAGCAGCTTGGGGCAGGGTGAAGATACGCAGTATTTT.

This clonotype was seen at least ten times. This chain connects TRBV10-3 to TRBJ1-5; tentatively, D is TRBD1 (6 bases). Germline CDR1 ENHRY, CDR2 SYGVKD. V was trimmed by 7 bases and J by 4 bases, leaving 14 bases between them. The length of the CDR3 is 14 residues. The CDR3 spells CAINEQGPNQPQHF. In DNA form, the CDR3 reads TGTGCCATCAACGAACAGGGCCCAAATCAGCCCCAGCATTTT.

This clonotype came up many times. This chain joins TRBV4-1 and TRBJ2-1; D is ambiguous. The CDR3 has 12 residues. Between the trimmed V and J ends, which lost 4 bases and 6 bases, there was a span of 7 bases. Per the germline V gene, CDR1 is MGHRA and CDR2 is YSYEKL. The CDR3 loop reads CASSLPFNEQFF. In DNA, the CDR3 is TGCGCCAGCAGCCTCCCGTTCAATGAGCAGTTCTTC.

The gene calls are TRBV7-6 and TRBJ1-2, with D tentatively TRBD1 (5 bases). Germline V lookup: CDR1 SGHVS, CDR2 FNYEAQ. Trimming took 5 bases from V and 2 from J, leaving 15 bases between them. CDR3 size: 15 residues. CDR3 in amino acids: CASSPNRGLNYGYTF. As DNA, the CDR3 is TGTGCCAGCAGCCCGAATAGGGGACTAAACTATGGCTACACCTTC.

The table lists this clonotype with many counts. The genes are TRBV27 and TRBJ2-2, with no clear D. This CDR3 is built from 19 residues. Trimming removed 3 bases from V and 0 bases from J, with 20 bases in between. Germline CDR1 MNHEY, CDR2 SMNVEV (reference sequence). The CDR3 reads CASSLFQFPRMANTGELFF. Written as DNA, the CDR3 is TGTGCCAGCAGTTTGTTCCAGTTCCCTAGAATGGCGAACACCGGGGAGCTGTTTTTT.

This clonotype was recorded many times. The V gene is TRBV5-8, the J gene TRBJ1-2; unclear D gene. Trimming stripped 0 bases from V and 7 bases from J, with 10 bases between. The CDR3 covers 13 residues. CDR1 and CDR2 (germline): SGHTS, YDEGEE. The chain's CDR3 is CASSLGRWSGYTF. The CDR3 region has the DNA TGTGCCAGCAGCTTGGGAAGGTGGAGTGGCTACACCTTC.

This chain connects TRBV7-7 to TRBJ2-3; D is unclear. CDR1 and CDR2 from the germline V gene are SSHAT and FNYEAQ (reference sequence). V lost 5 bases, J lost 1 base, and 10 bases lay in between. There are 14 residues in the CDR3. CDR3 bases: TGTGCCAGCAGCCCGGGCCCCGGCACAGATACGCAGTATTTT. This translates into CASSPGPGTDTQYF.

This clonotype appeared many times. J is TRBJ1-5 and V is TRBV28; D not certain. The CDR3 is 15 amino acids. The V and J ends lost 5 bases and 5 bases respectively, with 16 bases between them. CDR1 and CDR2 (germline): MDHEN, SYDVKM. The chain's CDR3 is CASSPREGLYQPQHF. CDR3 bases: TGTGCCAGCAGTCCTCGCGAAGGGCTATATCAGCCCCAGCATTTT.

In this sample, this clonotype turned up many times. This sequence joins TRBV20-1 and TRBJ2-7; the D gene is possibly TRBD2 (6 bases). The CDR3 contains 14 residues. V dropped 4 bases and J dropped 5 bases, with 18 bases sitting between them. Germline CDR1 and CDR2: DFQATT and SNEGSKA (reference sequence). The CDR3: CSANRVGSFDEQYF. CDR3 DNA sequence: TGCAGTGCTAACCGTGTCGGGAGCTTCGACGAGCAGTACTTC.

The rearrangement uses TRBV19 and TRBJ1-5; 8 bases agree with TRBD1. The CDR3 contains 14 residues. Trimming took 5 bases from V and 9 from J; bases not matched to a gene: 9. Germline V gives CDR1 LNHDA, CDR2 SQIVND (reference sequence). CDR3 bases: TGTGCCAGTAGTTTTCGACAGGGGTCGACGCCCCAGCATTTT. This sequence encodes CASSFRQGSTPQHF.

This clonotype was counted at least ten times. J is TRBJ2-2 and V is TRBV6-1, with D tentatively TRBD2 (6 bases). V lost 8 bases to trimming and J lost 4 bases, with 14 bases between them. Germline loops: CDR1 MNHNS, CDR2 SASEGT. The CDR3 spans 14 residues. The CDR3 loop is CASRLDPITGELFF. DNA of the CDR3: TGTGCCAGCCGACTAGACCCTATCACCGGGGAGCTGTTTTTT.

This clonotype was observed at least ten times. This chain connects TRBV29-1 to TRBJ2-2, with D possibly matching TRBD1 (8 bases). CDR1 is SQVTM, CDR2 ANQGSEA, per germline. The V gene lost 7 bases and the J gene lost 4 bases, with 16 bases spanning the gap. This CDR3 has 14 residues. DNA for the CDR3: TGCAGCGCACAGGGGGGGAGTGGCACCGGGGAGCTGTTTTTT. Protein product: CSAQGGSGTGELFF.

This clonotype was counted ten times or more. The CDR3 reads CASSFQSGGNTEAFF. In DNA, the CDR3 is TGTGCCAGCAGTTTCCAATCAGGGGGGAACACTGAAGCTTTCTTT. The V gene is TRBV6-5, the J gene TRBJ1-1; TRBD1 aligns across 7 bases. Germline values: CDR1 MNHEY, CDR2 SVGAGI. This CDR3 has 15 residues. The ends lost 4 bases at V and 1 base at J; junction bases unmatched: 6.